One sample yielded the 27 T cell receptor beta chains listed below, sequenced in a study of blood T cells in healthy people across ages. Next came a second PCR, run for about 7 to 12 cycles, which used a sample-barcoded 5' primer along with a J-beta primer mix. A single record per CDR3 protein comes from TCRdb applying MiXCR to the 5' RACE reads. The sample has about 1.6 million distinct CDR3 sequences, about 35% seen once. Sample: blood. These receptors originate from a woman in her twenties or thirties in good health.

In its sample, this clonotype was seen a few times. The V call is TRBV5-1, the J call TRBJ2-5; D not resolved. CDR1 and CDR2 from the germline V gene are SGHRS and YFSETQ. There are 14 residues in the CDR3. Trimming left V 6 bases short and J 4 bases short, with 16 bases between. This CDR3 reads CASNGPGSGETQYF. Written as DNA, the CDR3 is TGCGCCAGCAATGGACCGGGTAGTGGAGAGACCCAGTACTTC.

This clonotype was counted a few times. The chain uses TRBV7-2 and TRBJ2-3; perhaps TRBD1 as D (6 bases). CDR3 size: 18 residues. Trimming took 5 bases from V and 4 from J, leaving 25 bases between them. Per the germline V gene, CDR1 is SGHTA and CDR2 is FQGNSA. CDR3 sequence (DNA): TGTGCCAGCAGCCATTCATACGGTGGCAGGGGACACGCAGATACGCAGTATTTT. Its protein product is CASSHSYGGRGHADTQYF.

V and J are TRBV5-5 and TRBJ1-5; D is unresolved. Trimming took 4 bases from V and 7 from J, leaving 18 bases between them. The CDR3 is made up of 15 amino acids. Germline CDR1 is SGHKS and CDR2 is YYEKEE (reference sequence). The CDR3 sequence is CASSPSDARGQPQHF. The DNA of the CDR3 is TGTGCCAGCAGCCCAAGTGACGCCCGCGGGCAGCCCCAGCATTTT.

This clonotype was picked up one time. This may be a read error, as it is one base from a much larger clone. V and J are TRBV6-5 and TRBJ1-2, with D maybe TRBD1 (6 bases). Trimming took 8 bases from V and 4 from J, leaving 20 bases between them. Per germline, CDR1 MNHEY and CDR2 SVGAGI. This CDR3 region has 15 residues. CDR3 amino acids: CASATRGADGYGYTF. The CDR3 nucleotides are TGTGCCAGCGCGACACGGGGGGCGGACGGCTATGGCTACACCTTC.

This chain connects TRBV6-1 to TRBJ2-1; 8 nucleotides align to TRBD2. CDR1 and CDR2 from the germline V gene are MNHNS and SASEGT. V was pared by 5 bases and J by 4 bases, with 13 bases of the junction left unmatched. The CDR3 contains 17 residues. The CDR3 DNA reads as TGTGCCAGCAGTCAGCGGGGGCTCCGCAGGATTTACAATGAGCAGTTCTTC. Protein sequence: CASSQRGLRRIYNEQFF.

This clonotype has only a few counts. The CDR3 region has the DNA TGCAGTGCTAACCGGGACGTCTCCTACGAGCAGTACTTC. This codes for CSANRDVSYEQYF. The chain is built from TRBV20-1 and TRBJ2-7; tentatively, D is TRBD1 or TRBD2 (5 bases each). CDR1 is DFQATT and CDR2 is SNEGSKA in the germline V gene (reference sequence). The V and J ends lost 4 bases and 0 bases respectively, with 10 bases between them. This CDR3 has 13 amino acids.

In this sample, this clonotype turned up a few times. The V and J genes are TRBV28 and TRBJ1-6, with D possibly TRBD1 on 5 matching bases. Trimming took off 5 bases at V and 0 bases at J, with 14 bases between the two ends. CDR1 and CDR2 (germline): MDHEN, SYDVKM. This CDR3 contains 17 residues. The CDR3 DNA reads TGTGCCAGCAGTCCCGGGACCTCGAGCTCCTATAATTCACCCCTCCACTTT. Translating gives CASSPGTSSSYNSPLHF.

This clonotype has just a few counts. V usage is TRBV14 and J usage is TRBJ1-2, with TRBD1 matching 9 bases. The CDR3 extends over 15 amino acids. V gave up 4 bases and J gave up 7 bases; unmatched junction bases: 10. Germline CDR1 reads SGHDN; CDR2 reads FVKESK. CDR3 residues: CASSRPGQGHLGYTF. As DNA, the CDR3 is TGTGCCAGCAGCCGCCCCGGACAGGGGCATCTTGGCTACACCTTC. Variable domain in full (rest from reference TRBV14 and TRBJ1-2): EAGVTQFPSHSVIEKGQTVTLRCDPISGHDNLYWYRRVMGKEIKFLLHFVKESKQDESGMPNNRFLAERTGGTYSTLKVQPAELEDSGVYFCASSRPGQGHLGYTFGSGTRLTVV.

This clonotype was seen a handful of times. The chain couples TRBV2 to TRBJ2-5; either TRBD1 or TRBD2 may fit D (5 bases each). This CDR3 spans 11 amino acids. V was clipped by 3 bases and J by 10 bases, with 9 bases between them. Germline loops: CDR1 SNHLY, CDR2 FYNNEI. The CDR3 DNA follows: TGTGCCAGCAGTGAGAGGGGAGACCAGTACTTC. It is translated as CASSERGDQYF.

This sequence joins TRBV21-1 and TRBJ2-5; the D segment call TRBD2 is taken from the table without a DNA check. TRBV21-1 constitutes a pseudogene. The CDR3 extends over 15 amino acids. The CDR3 region is CASSKGGDSSEIQYF. The CDR3 DNA reads TGTGCCAGCAGCAAAGGGGGGGACTCAAGCGAGATCCAGTACTTC.

The chain carries TRBV12-3 or TRBV12-4 and TRBJ2-5; 8 nucleotides line up with TRBD2. The CDR3 runs 17 residues. The junction had 9 bases not matched to a gene; V was cut back by 3 bases and J by 0 bases. CDR3 sequence: CASSLDRKRGYQETQYF. In DNA form, the CDR3 reads TGTGCCAGCAGTTTGGATCGAAAGCGGGGGTACCAAGAGACCCAGTACTTC.

The chain links TRBV28 to TRBJ1-5; D gene unclear. CDR1 is MDHEN and CDR2 is SYDVKM in the germline V gene. Between the trimmed V and J ends, which lost 3 bases and 8 bases, there was a span of 2 bases. This CDR3 has 10 residues. CDR3 in amino acids: CASSLEPQHF. The CDR3 coding sequence is TGTGCCAGCAGTTTGGAGCCCCAGCATTTT.

This clonotype was detected many times. V usage is TRBV7-3 and J usage is TRBJ2-1; 7 positions agree with TRBD2. V shed 2 bases and J 10 bases; nucleotides not matched to a gene: 11. The CDR3 extends over 15 amino acids. Germline values: CDR1 SGHTA, CDR2 FQGTGA. The CDR3 bases are TGTGCCAGCAGCTTATCGCCAGGGATGGGAGGGGAGCAGTTCTTC. Protein product: CASSLSPGMGGEQFF. The full variable domain, in which reference TRBV7-3 and TRBJ2-1 provide the parts outside the CDR3, is GAGVSQTPSNKVTEKGKYVELRCDPISGHTALYWYRQSLGQGPEFLIYFQGTGAADDSGLPNDRFFAVRPEGSVSTLKIQRTERGDSAVYLCASSLSPGMGGEQFFGPGTRLTVL.

This chain uses TRBV6-5 with TRBJ2-1; D possibly uses TRBD1 or TRBD2 (5 bases each). Germline CDR1 is MNHEY and CDR2 is SVGAGI. V gave up 6 bases and J gave up 2 bases, with 11 bases separating them. The CDR3 has 14 residues. The DNA for the CDR3 is TGTGCCAGCAGGCCGGGACCGCCCTACAATGAGCAGTTCTTC. Protein sequence: CASRPGPPYNEQFF.

The rearrangement joins TRBV12-3 or TRBV12-4 to TRBJ2-1, with 7 bases matching TRBD1. Trimming cost V 6 bases and J 8 bases; bases outside gene matches: 13. This CDR3 has 15 residues. The CDR3 region has the DNA TGTGCCAGCAGACGTCGACAGGGTAAGATGGATGAGCAGTTCTTC. Translated: CASRRRQGKMDEQFF.

The chain recombines TRBV5-8 with TRBJ2-7; perhaps TRBD2 as D (6 bases). Germline V lookup: CDR1 SGHTS, CDR2 YDEGEE. V gave up 2 bases and J gave up 3 bases, with 15 bases separating them. CDR3 length: 15 amino acids. CDR3: CASSLGGARNYEQYF. As DNA, the CDR3 is TGTGCCAGCAGCTTAGGCGGGGCCCGGAACTACGAGCAGTACTTC.

With respect to this clonotype: The junction departs from germline at one end; a sequencing error may be responsible. This chain connects TRBV3-1 to TRBJ1-2, with D tentatively TRBD1 (5 bases). The germline gives CDR1 LGHDT, CDR2 YNNKEL (reference sequence). This CDR3 is built from 14 residues. The CDR3 sequence: CACSPRDGIYGYTF. CDR3 DNA: TGTGCCTGCAGCCCCCGGGACGGAATCTATGGCTACACCTTC.

Ten or more counts support this clonotype. The gene calls are TRBV4-2 and TRBJ2-5; the D gene is possibly TRBD2 (5 bases). The CDR3 is made up of 16 amino acids. Germline V lookup: CDR1 LGHNA, CDR2 YNFKEQ. Trimming took off 0 bases at V and 4 bases at J, with 15 bases between the two ends. CDR3 coding DNA: TGTGCCAGCAGCCAAGAGGCGGGTGGAGAGGGAGAGACCCAGTACTTC. It translates to CASSQEAGGEGETQYF.

This clonotype was counted once. The chain links TRBV13 to TRBJ1-1, with D uncertain. The V gene's germline CDR1 is PRHDT and CDR2 FYEKMQ (reference sequence). The CDR3 is 15 amino acids. The V end was cut by 2 bases, the J end by 0 bases, with 10 bases between. CDR3: CASSLQRGLNTEAFF. The CDR3 coding sequence is TGTGCCAGCAGCTTACAGAGAGGACTGAACACTGAAGCTTTCTTT.

This clonotype was observed a few times. V is TRBV25-1 and J is TRBJ2-5; D is uncertain. The CDR3 length is 16 residues. CDR1 MGHDK and CDR2 SYGVNS come from the germline V gene. V gave up 3 bases and J gave up 2 bases, with 16 bases separating them. This CDR3 is CASSENMGRRQETQYF. For the CDR3, the DNA is TGTGCCAGCAGTGAGAATATGGGCCGCCGGCAAGAGACCCAGTACTTC.

This sequence joins TRBV20-1 and TRBJ1-5; D call uncertain. From germline, CDR1 is DFQATT and CDR2 SNEGSKA (reference sequence). This CDR3 has 12 amino acids. The V end was cut by 3 bases, the J end by 3 bases, with 6 bases between. The CDR3, as DNA: TGCAGTGCTAGTGGGCTCAATCAGCCCCAGCATTTT. Translated: CSASGLNQPQHF.

V gene TRBV18 combines with J gene TRBJ2-5; D gene uncertain. The closer fit of TRBJ2-7 to the DNA end suggests the J call may be wrong. The CDR3 length is 15 residues. Per germline, CDR1 KGHSH and CDR2 LQKENI. DNA of the CDR3: TGTGCCAGCTCACCCGGGCAAATTGGGGACTACGAGCAGTACTTC. Translated: CASSPGQIGDYEQYF.

V and J are TRBV12-5 and TRBJ2-7; the D gene is possibly TRBD1 (7 bases). In germline, CDR1 is LGHNT, CDR2 FRNRAP. V lost 0 bases and J lost 7, with 16 bases in between. This CDR3 has 15 residues. The CDR3 region is CASGLVAGQSDEQYF. The CDR3, as DNA: TGTGCTAGTGGTTTGGTCGCGGGACAGTCGGATGAGCAGTACTTC.

Points on this clonotype: This may arise from a read error, as a much more abundant clone is one base away. V gene TRBV4-1 combines with J gene TRBJ2-5, with 10 bases fitting TRBD2. Germline V CDR1 and CDR2: MGHRA, YSYEKL. V dropped 0 bases and J dropped 13; count of bases not matched to a gene: 17. The CDR3 loop spans 17 amino acids. CDR3 nucleotides: TGCGCCAGCAGCCAAGATATAACTAGCGGGGTCTACTACGAGCGGTACTTC. Residues: CASSQDITSGVYYERYF.

The rearrangement uses TRBV15 and TRBJ2-7; D perhaps matches TRBD2 (7 bases). The germline V gene encodes CDR1 LNHNV and CDR2 YYDKDF (reference sequence). V lost 1 base to trimming and J lost 2 bases, with 12 bases between them. The CDR3 has 15 amino acids. This chain's CDR3 is CATSRGGGGAYEQYF. The CDR3 nucleotides are TGTGCCACCAGCAGAGGGGGAGGGGGAGCCTACGAGCAGTACTTC. Full variable domain (missing parts from reference TRBV15 and TRBJ2-7): DAMVIQNPRYQVTQFGKPVTLSCSQTLNHNVMYWYQQKSSQAPKLLFHYYDKDFNNEADTPDNFQSRRPNTSFCFLDIRSPGLGDTAMYLCATSRGGGGAYEQYFGPGTRLTVT.

The sample holds a few counts of this clonotype. CDR3 bases: TGCGCCAGCAGCCAAGGCCCGCGCCTAGCGATCCTCCAAGAGACCCAGTACTTC. Amino acids: CASSQGPRLAILQETQYF. V usage is TRBV4-1 and J usage is TRBJ2-5; TRBD2 might be the D (6 bases). Germline V lookup: CDR1 MGHRA, CDR2 YSYEKL. This CDR3 comprises 18 residues. Trimming left V 1 base short and J 1 base short, with 19 bases between.

The chain links TRBV27 to TRBJ1-2; D is possibly TRBD1 (6 bases). The CDR3 covers 15 residues. V lost 2 bases to trimming and J lost 3 bases, with 13 bases between them. Germline V CDR1 and CDR2: MNHEY, SMNVEV (reference sequence). CDR3 amino acids: CASSLREDSYYGYTF. Written as DNA, the CDR3 is TGTGCCAGCAGTTTACGCGAGGACAGTTACTATGGCTACACCTTC.